Each of the 24 T cell receptor beta chains below was sequenced from the same sample in a study of vaccination and CD4 T cells after COVID-19. Their antigens are not known. Scientists ran DNA taken from cultured CD4+ T cells through the Oncomine TCR Beta short-read assay for sequencing. TCRdb fed the PCR reads into MiXCR, producing one record per CDR3 protein. The sample lists around 18,000 distinct CDR3 sequences, around 52% seen once, with over 20% in the top ten. Stated time point: late sampling 161 to 241 days after vaccination in three convalescent patients. Treatment denoted: approximately nine-day PBMC culture with coronavirus spike peptide pools or control peptides (ViraFEST assay). Sequencing was performed on CD4+ T cells from blood, cultured in vitro, taken about 7 months after SARS-CoV-2 vaccination. These receptors were collected from a human donor who had recovered from COVID-19.

The chain joins TRBV7-2 to TRBJ1-2; 10 bases match TRBD1. Germline V gene lookup returns CDR1 SGHTA and CDR2 FQGNSA. The J segment lost 5 bases and the V segment lost 5 bases, leaving 5 bases of the junction unmatched. The CDR3 sequence is 14 residues long. The CDR3 region is CASSQTGGAYGYTF. In nucleotides, the CDR3 is TGTGCCAGCAGCCAGACAGGGGGCGCTTATGGCTACACCTTC.

The chain carries TRBV7-2 and TRBJ2-5; D might be TRBD2 (6 bases). Germline CDR1 SGHTA, CDR2 FQGNSA. The germline V and J ends were trimmed by 3 bases and 5 bases, with 10 bases remaining between them. This CDR3 has 13 residues. For the CDR3, the DNA is TGTGCCAGCAGCTTTTCGGGGGTGGAGACCCAGTACTTC. Residues: CASSFSGVETQYF. The full variable domain, completed using reference TRBV7-2 and TRBJ2-5, is GAGVSQSPSNKVTEKGKDVELRCDPISGHTALYWYRQSLGQGLEFLIYFQGNSAPDKSGLPSDRFSAERTGGSVSTLTIQRTQQEDSAVYLCASSFSGVETQYFGPGTRLLVL.

DNA for the CDR3: TGCAGTGCTAGCATGCGGGGGGGCCCAGATACGCAGTATTTT. It encodes CSASMRGGPDTQYF. J is TRBJ2-3 and V is TRBV20-1; 9 bases are a match to TRBD2. Unmatched junction bases numbered 5, after V lost 3 bases and J lost 4 bases. The germline V gene has CDR1 DFQATT and CDR2 SNEGSKA (reference sequence). This CDR3 comprises 14 residues.

This clonotype was detected once. The genes are TRBV10-2 and TRBJ2-7, with 9 bases fitting TRBD1. The length of the CDR3 is 20 residues. Germline assignment: CDR1 WSHSY and CDR2 SAAADI. J was trimmed by 0 bases and V by 2 bases; bases with no gene match: 17. The CDR3 DNA is TGCGCCAGCAGTGAGCCTACCCCGGGACAGGGCCCATCAAACTCCTACGAGCAGTACTTC. Amino acid sequence: CASSEPTPGQGPSNSYEQYF.

This clonotype ranks as medium-sized. This chain uses TRBV7-9 with TRBJ2-1; 9 bases line up with TRBD2. This CDR3 has 16 amino acids. Unmatched junction bases numbered 9, after V lost 4 bases and J lost 5 bases. Per the germline V gene, CDR1 is SEHNR and CDR2 is FQNEAQ (reference sequence). DNA of the CDR3: TGTGCCAGCAGCTCAACCAGCGGGAGGATTGACAATGAGCAGTTCTTC. It codes for CASSSTSGRIDNEQFF.

This clonotype has just a few counts. The chain is built from TRBV27 and TRBJ1-5; D is possibly TRBD1 (6 bases). The CDR3 has 14 amino acids. V gave up 6 bases and J gave up 6 bases, with 15 bases separating them. Germline values: CDR1 MNHEY, CDR2 SMNVEV (reference sequence). The CDR3 protein is CASRMGAGGQPQHF. Here the CDR3 DNA reads TGTGCCAGCAGAATGGGGGCGGGAGGTCAGCCCCAGCATTTT.

The chain carries TRBV27 and TRBJ2-2; D is unresolved. V gave up 7 bases and J gave up 0 bases, with 12 bases separating them. Germline CDR1 is MNHEY and CDR2 is SMNVEV (reference sequence). This CDR3 is 15 amino acids long. CDR3 coding DNA: TGTGCCAGCACCCTAAAGGCAGCGAACACCGGGGAGCTGTTTTTT. Translating it yields CASTLKAANTGELFF.

This clonotype has only a few counts. The chain recombines TRBV5-1 with TRBJ2-5, with 7 bases identical to TRBD2. The germline gives CDR1 SGHRS, CDR2 YFSETQ. J gave up 5 bases and V 0 bases, and 1 base lay outside the gene matches. The CDR3 consists of 13 residues. CDR3 sequence reads: CASSLEGGETQYF. The CDR3 nucleotides read TGCGCCAGCAGCTTGGAGGGAGGGGAGACCCAGTACTTC. Variable domain in full (rest from reference TRBV5-1 and TRBJ2-5): KAGVTQTPRYLIKTRGQQVTLSCSPISGHRSVSWYQQTPGQGLQFLFEYFSETQRNKGNFPGRFSGRQFSNSRSEMNVSTLELGDSALYLCASSLEGGETQYFGPGTRLLVL.

The chain uses TRBV24-1 and TRBJ2-1; 7 nucleotides align to TRBD2. The germline V gene encodes CDR1 KGHDR and CDR2 SFDVKD. This CDR3 is built from 14 residues. Unmatched junction bases numbered 9, after V lost 9 bases and J lost 5 bases. The CDR3 coding sequence is TGTGCCACCGGGGAGACGGGAGGCAACAATGAGCAGTTCTTC. This sequence encodes CATGETGGNNEQFF.

This chain links TRBV20-1 with TRBJ1-2, with D maybe TRBD1 (5 bases). This CDR3 has 12 residues. Per germline, CDR1 DFQATT and CDR2 SNEGSKA (reference sequence). V was cut by 1 base and J by 7 bases, with 10 bases left in between. Here the CDR3 reads CSARGSRVGYTF. As DNA, the CDR3 is TGCAGTGCTAGAGGCAGCAGGGTTGGCTACACCTTC.

In DNA, the CDR3 is TGTGCCAGCAGCCAGGCCGCCAAAAACATTCAGTACTTC. Translation gives CASSQAAKNIQYF. This sequence joins TRBV4-2 and TRBJ2-4; D unresolved. Germline V lookup: CDR1 LGHNA, CDR2 YNFKEQ. V dropped 3 bases and J dropped 1 base, with 4 bases sitting between them. CDR3 length: 13 residues.

The chain joins TRBV20-1 to TRBJ1-2, with D perhaps matching TRBD1 (5 bases). The CDR3 runs 18 residues. Germline CDR1 DFQATT, CDR2 SNEGSKA (reference sequence). V shed 0 bases and J shed 1 base, with 21 bases lying between them. The CDR3 loop reads CSARDPGTKRLLNYGYTF. DNA for the CDR3: TGCAGTGCTAGAGATCCTGGGACGAAAAGACTCCTTAACTATGGCTACACCTTC.

This clonotype has just a few counts. Written as DNA, the CDR3 is TGTGCCACCAGCAGAGGCCGGGACACCTCCTACGAGCAGTACTTC. This gives the protein CATSRGRDTSYEQYF. The J gene is TRBJ2-7, the V gene TRBV15; perhaps TRBD1 as D (6 bases). The ends were cut back, 1 base at V and 0 bases at J, with 10 bases in the middle. Germline assignment: CDR1 LNHNV and CDR2 YYDKDF (reference sequence). CDR3 length: 15 amino acids. Full variable domain (remainder filled in from reference TRBV15 and TRBJ2-7): DAMVIQNPRYQVTQFGKPVTLSCSQTLNHNVMYWYQQKSSQAPKLLFHYYDKDFNNEADTPDNFQSRRPNTSFCFLDIRSPGLGDTAMYLCATSRGRDTSYEQYFGPGTRLTVT.

This chain joins TRBV7-2 and TRBJ1-4; 9 bases are shared with TRBD1. The CDR3 runs 14 residues. Germline assignment: CDR1 SGHTA and CDR2 FQGNSA. V shed 5 bases, J shed 6 bases, and the junction held 4 bases outside the gene matches. This CDR3 is CASSPGTGYEKLFF. The CDR3 DNA sequence: TGTGCCAGCAGCCCAGGGACAGGGTATGAAAAACTGTTTTTT.

J is TRBJ2-5 and V is TRBV5-1; D gene uncertain. The germline CDR1 and CDR2 sequences are SGHRS and YFSETQ. The CDR3 covers 13 residues. V was trimmed by 4 bases and J by 2 bases, leaving 9 bases between them. The CDR3 sequence is CASSLIRQETQYF. CDR3 coding DNA: TGCGCCAGCAGCCTGATCCGTCAAGAGACCCAGTACTTC. Together with reference TRBV5-1 and TRBJ2-5, the CDR3 gives the full variable domain: KAGVTQTPRYLIKTRGQQVTLSCSPISGHRSVSWYQQTPGQGLQFLFEYFSETQRNKGNFPGRFSGRQFSNSRSEMNVSTLELGDSALYLCASSLIRQETQYFGPGTRLLVL.

This clonotype was found a few times. The V and J genes are TRBV20-1 and TRBJ2-1; D not certain. The ends were cut back, 0 bases at V and 8 bases at J, with 11 bases in the middle. CDR1 and CDR2 from the germline V gene are DFQATT and SNEGSKA (reference sequence). This CDR3 region has 13 residues. The DNA of the CDR3 is TGCAGTGCTAGAGATGGCCCGGGCGATGAGCAGTTCTTC. Protein sequence: CSARDGPGDEQFF.

The chain is built from TRBV7-6 and TRBJ2-3; D is tentatively TRBD1 or TRBD2 (5 bases each). The CDR3 extends over 15 amino acids. Germline V gene data show CDR1 as SGHVS and CDR2 as FNYEAQ. V lost 2 bases, J lost 4 bases, and 13 bases lay in between. CDR3 sequence reads: CASSLQGVLADTQYF. The CDR3 bases are TGTGCCAGCAGCTTACAGGGAGTTCTGGCAGATACGCAGTATTTT.

The J gene is TRBJ2-1, the V gene TRBV7-3; tentatively, D is TRBD2 (5 bases). CDR1 and CDR2 (germline): SGHTA, FQGTGA. This CDR3 region has 13 residues. V was pared by 1 base and J by 14 bases, with 15 bases between. The CDR3 region is CASSLSPGWGKFF. DNA for the CDR3: TGTGCCAGCAGCTTAAGCCCGGGGTGGGGTAAGTTCTTC.

This chain links TRBV7-2 with TRBJ1-1, with a weak D call TRBD1 (6 bases). Trimming took 5 bases from V and 6 from J, leaving 13 bases between them. The germline CDR1 and CDR2 sequences are SGHTA and FQGNSA. The CDR3 runs 13 residues. DNA for the CDR3: TGTGCCAGCAGCCAACAGGGTTTCGCTGAAGCTTTCTTT. This translates into CASSQQGFAEAFF.

The chain is built from TRBV6-5 and TRBJ2-3; D unresolved. Germline CDR1 MNHEY, CDR2 SVGAGI. Trimming left V 0 bases short and J 2 bases short, with 12 bases between. CDR3 length: 16 amino acids. The CDR3: CASSYSLYDITDTQYF. For the CDR3, the DNA is TGTGCCAGCAGTTACTCGCTTTACGACATCACAGATACGCAGTATTTT.

Only one count was recorded for this clonotype. The chain couples TRBV6-1 to TRBJ1-1; 8 bases agree with TRBD1. Germline V CDR1 and CDR2: MNHNS, SASEGT. This CDR3 is built from 14 residues. V dropped 5 bases and J dropped 5; count of bases not matched to a gene: 7. The DNA of the CDR3 is TGTGCCAGCAGTCAGGGGGCGCGTAGGACTGAAGCTTTCTTT. Its protein is CASSQGARRTEAFF.

This clonotype showed up just a few times. The chain is built from TRBV4-2 and TRBJ2-5, with 7 nucleotides matching TRBD2. V lost 5 bases to trimming and J lost 4 bases; unmatched junction nucleotides: 13. Germline CDR1 is LGHNA and CDR2 is YNFKEQ. The CDR3 runs to 16 residues. Here the CDR3 DNA reads TGTGCCAGCAGCGGGGGGGATCGGGGCGATAGAGAGACCCAGTACTTC. Its translation is CASSGGDRGDRETQYF.

The chain joins TRBV20-1 to TRBJ2-7; TRBD2 matches 12 bases. J lost 3 bases, V lost 0 bases, and 0 bases had no gene match. Germline V gene sequence: CDR1 DFQATT, CDR2 SNEGSKA (reference sequence). CDR3 length equals 14 residues. The CDR3: CSAREGLAGYEQYF. CDR3 nucleotides: TGCAGTGCTAGAGAGGGACTAGCGGGCTACGAGCAGTACTTC.

The V gene is TRBV7-6, the J gene TRBJ2-5, with a possible D match to TRBD1 (6 bases). The germline CDR1 and CDR2 sequences are SGHVS and FNYEAQ. The V gene lost 5 bases and the J gene lost 7 bases, with 14 bases spanning the gap. This CDR3 has 13 residues. CDR3 protein: CASSLEQGATQYF. The CDR3 coding sequence is TGTGCCAGCAGCCTCGAACAGGGCGCGACCCAGTACTTC.